This T cell receptor (beta chain) was identified in a study of beta chain features in type 1 diabetes (dated by TCRdb to 2016 to 2018). For the study in its entirety: Mean age, gender distribution, total cell number and subset yield were not different between patients and healthy donors. A total of roughly 99,000,000 sorted cells were examined across all samples, and the number of cells per subset was strongly correlated with RNA yield. In the study, TCRB repertoires of sorted circulating CD4+ T cell subsets from recently diagnosed type 1 diabetes patients were compared with those of matched healthy donors. Naive and central memory subsets were obtained from all 30 or so donors, but regulatory and stem cell-like memory subsets were isolated from only 8 patients and roughly eight healthy donors.

Overall results and qualifications from the work: Sequencing cDNA rather than genomic DNA could over-represent highly expressing activated cells, although activation and CD3 levels did not differ between groups. Naive, central memory and regulatory TCRB repertoires appeared to be more alike among patients than among healthy donors. In all four CD4+ subsets, TCRB CDR3 length was moderately but significantly shorter in type 1 diabetes patients. Shorter templates might have been favored by PCR, but patient and control samples were amplified and corrected together, so both groups would have been affected equally by any skew. At VDJ recombination sites, type 1 diabetes patients had fewer insertions and more deleted nucleotides, which implies abnormalities in thymic rearrangement. Because the HLA sub-analyses included only small numbers of individuals, any influence of HLA type on TCRB rearrangement was left unresolved.

Comment on this clone: Its antigen is currently not known. The junction departs from germline at one end; a sequencing error may be responsible.

A single peripheral blood draw of about 116 mL on average was collected from each donor into heparinised tubes. Naive, central memory, regulatory and stem cell-like memory CD4+ T cells were sorted on a BD FACSAria II using a panel including CD45RO, CCR7, CD25, CD127, CD95 and CD27. Purity was above 95% for every sorted population. PBMCs were isolated right away by Lymphoprep density gradient centrifugation and were stained directly, without culture. So that batch effects would be minimized, each experiment stained and sorted samples in pairs, pairing one healthy donor with one patient. The entire isolated RNA was reverse transcribed using the High Capacity cDNA Reverse Transcription Kit, and thus expressed TCRB transcripts were sequenced. Naive, central memory and regulatory T cell samples underwent deep immunoSEQ sequencing, averaging around 3.9 million total reads per sample. Sorted cells were lysed in RLT buffer, and RNA was extracted using DNase-treated RNeasy Micro or Mini kits according to cell number. Each cell subset was processed on its own to prevent cross-contamination, while patient and healthy donor samples were processed together. The immunoSEQ multiplex PCR was used to amplify TCRB sequences from cDNA, generating 87-bp fragments that spanned the CDR3 region. The amplicons were sequenced using the Illumina HiSeq platform. Processing in the source paper ran as follows. PCR bias was corrected computationally using synthetic template baselines, and reads within Hamming distance 2 were collapsed, with unmergeable singletons discarded. By aligning reads against IMGT, V, D and J genes, CDR3 length, and insertions or deletions at six rearrangement sites were assigned. Within each subset, clonotype counts were normalized to sorted cell number, after which true diversity and Gini coefficients were computed with the tcR R package. Repertoire sharing was quantified using the overlap coefficient calculated on TCRB nucleotide sequences. Out-of-frame TCRB sequences from naive cells were analyzed to stand in for the pre-selection repertoire. TCRdb re-hosts the immuneACCESS table, in-frame sequences only. Its copies lack some clones; in the studies checked, an unresolved V gene accounts for under half of them, and the cause for the rest is not known. V, J and clone size derive from that table, while D and trimming were established from the DNA sequence. Across this sample there are about 710,000 clones, with 11% to 15% seen only once. The ten largest clones add up to approximately 0.043% of the sample.

The sequenced material came from naive CD4+ T cells from blood. The cell subset or site tag for this specimen amounts to: true naive CD4+ T cells. This clonotype was obtained from a man aged 18 to 35 with type 1 diabetes.

The CDR3 sequence is CASSTGTGRTGELFF. The bases read TGTGCTAGCAGCACCGGGACAGGGAGGACCGGGGAGCTGTTTTTT. The chain joins TRBV7-7 to TRBJ2-2; 9 junctional bases match TRBD1. Measured from the cysteine to the phenylalanine, the CDR3 is 15 residues long. Left in the record is the CDR3 DNA by itself, 45 bases read in frame from the first base. As encoded in the germline V gene (reference sequence), CDR1 is SSHAT while CDR2 is FNYEAQ.